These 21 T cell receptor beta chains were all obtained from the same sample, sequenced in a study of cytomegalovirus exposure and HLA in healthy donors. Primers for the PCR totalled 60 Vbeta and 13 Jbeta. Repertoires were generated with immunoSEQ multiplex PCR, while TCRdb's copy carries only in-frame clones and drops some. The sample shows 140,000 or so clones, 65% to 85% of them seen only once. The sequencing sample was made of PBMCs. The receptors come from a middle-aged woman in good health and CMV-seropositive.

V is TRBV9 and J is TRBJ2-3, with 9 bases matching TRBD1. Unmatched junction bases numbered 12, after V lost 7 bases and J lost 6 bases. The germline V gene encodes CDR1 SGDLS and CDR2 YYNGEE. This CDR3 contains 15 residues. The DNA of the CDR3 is TGTGCCAGCGGGACAGGGATGGGGGTTGGGGATACGCAGTATTTT. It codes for CASGTGMGVGDTQYF.

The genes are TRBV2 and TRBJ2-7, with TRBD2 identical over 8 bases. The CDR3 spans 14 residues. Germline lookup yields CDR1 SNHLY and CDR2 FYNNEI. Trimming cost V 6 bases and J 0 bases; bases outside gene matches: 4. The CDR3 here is CASRTGGLSYEQYF. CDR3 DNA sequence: TGTGCCAGCAGGACGGGGGGGCTCTCCTACGAGCAGTACTTC. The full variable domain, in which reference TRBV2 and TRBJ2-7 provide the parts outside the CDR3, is EPEVTQTPSHQVTQMGQEVILRCVPISNHLYFYWYRQILGQKVEFLVSFYNNEISEKSEIFDDQFSVERPDGSNFTLKIRSTKLEDSAMYFCASRTGGLSYEQYFGPGTRLTVT.

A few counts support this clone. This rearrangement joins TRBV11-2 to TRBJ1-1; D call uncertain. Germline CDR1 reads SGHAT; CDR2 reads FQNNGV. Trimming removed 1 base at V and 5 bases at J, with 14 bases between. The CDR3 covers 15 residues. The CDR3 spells CASSLARASRTEAFF. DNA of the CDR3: TGTGCCAGCAGCTTAGCGAGGGCCTCGAGGACTGAAGCTTTCTTT.

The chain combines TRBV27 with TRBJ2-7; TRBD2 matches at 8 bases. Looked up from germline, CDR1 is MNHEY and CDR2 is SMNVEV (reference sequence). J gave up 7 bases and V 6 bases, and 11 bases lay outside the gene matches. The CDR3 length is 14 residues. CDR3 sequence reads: CASRQTSGLGEQYF. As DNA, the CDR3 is TGTGCCAGCAGGCAAACTAGCGGCCTCGGGGAGCAGTACTTC.

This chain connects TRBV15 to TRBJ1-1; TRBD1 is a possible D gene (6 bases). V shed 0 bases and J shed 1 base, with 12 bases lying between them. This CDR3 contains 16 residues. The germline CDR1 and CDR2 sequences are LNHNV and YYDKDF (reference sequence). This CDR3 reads CATSRDLGGRNTEAFF. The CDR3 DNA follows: TGTGCCACCAGCAGAGATCTAGGGGGAAGGAACACTGAAGCTTTCTTT. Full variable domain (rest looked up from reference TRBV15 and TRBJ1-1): DAMVIQNPRYQVTQFGKPVTLSCSQTLNHNVMYWYQQKSSQAPKLLFHYYDKDFNNEADTPDNFQSRRPNTSFCFLDIRSPGLGDTAMYLCATSRDLGGRNTEAFFGQGTRLTVV.

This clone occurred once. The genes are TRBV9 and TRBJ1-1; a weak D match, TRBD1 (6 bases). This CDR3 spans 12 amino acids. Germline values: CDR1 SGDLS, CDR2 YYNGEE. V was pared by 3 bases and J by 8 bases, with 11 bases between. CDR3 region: CASSDYREEAFF. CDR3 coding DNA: TGTGCCAGCAGCGATTACAGGGAGGAAGCTTTCTTT.

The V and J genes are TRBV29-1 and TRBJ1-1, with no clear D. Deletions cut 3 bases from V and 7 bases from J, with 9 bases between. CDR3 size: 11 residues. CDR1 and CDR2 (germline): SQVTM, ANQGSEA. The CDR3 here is CSVERKLEAFF. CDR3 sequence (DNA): TGCAGCGTTGAGAGGAAACTTGAAGCTTTCTTT.

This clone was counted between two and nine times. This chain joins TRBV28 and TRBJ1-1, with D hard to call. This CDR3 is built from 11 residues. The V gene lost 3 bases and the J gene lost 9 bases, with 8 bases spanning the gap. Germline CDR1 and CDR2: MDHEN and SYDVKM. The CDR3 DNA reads TGTGCCAGCAGTTTCGGAGGGAAAGCTTTCTTT. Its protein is CASSFGGKAFF.

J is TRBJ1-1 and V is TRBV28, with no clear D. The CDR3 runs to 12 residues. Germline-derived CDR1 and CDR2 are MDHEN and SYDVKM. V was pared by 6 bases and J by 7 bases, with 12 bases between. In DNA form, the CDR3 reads TGTGCCAGCAGGCCCACGAGCGGTGAAGCTTTCTTT. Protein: CASRPTSGEAFF.

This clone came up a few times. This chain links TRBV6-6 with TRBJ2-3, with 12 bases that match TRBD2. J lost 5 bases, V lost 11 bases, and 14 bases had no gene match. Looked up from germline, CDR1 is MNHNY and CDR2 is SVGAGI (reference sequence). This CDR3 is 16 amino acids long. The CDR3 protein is CALRAASGRVGDTQYF. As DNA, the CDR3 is TGTGCCCTACGAGCGGCTAGCGGGAGGGTAGGAGATACGCAGTATTTT.

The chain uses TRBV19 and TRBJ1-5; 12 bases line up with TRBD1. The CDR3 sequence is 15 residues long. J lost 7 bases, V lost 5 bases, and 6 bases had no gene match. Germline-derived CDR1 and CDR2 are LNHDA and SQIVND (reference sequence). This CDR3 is CASSGDRGLGQPQHF. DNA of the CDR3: TGTGCCAGTAGTGGGGACAGGGGGCTCGGCCAGCCCCAGCATTTT.

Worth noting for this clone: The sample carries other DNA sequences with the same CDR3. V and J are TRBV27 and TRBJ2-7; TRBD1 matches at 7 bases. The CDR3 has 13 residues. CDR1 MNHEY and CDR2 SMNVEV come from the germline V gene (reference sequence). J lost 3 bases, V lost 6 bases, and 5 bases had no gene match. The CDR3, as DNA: TGTGCCAGCAGCCCAGGGGGTGGCTACGAGCAGTACTTC. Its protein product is CASSPGGGYEQYF.

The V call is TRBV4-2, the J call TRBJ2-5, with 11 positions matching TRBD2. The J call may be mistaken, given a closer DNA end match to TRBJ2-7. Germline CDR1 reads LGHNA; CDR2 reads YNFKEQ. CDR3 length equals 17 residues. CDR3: CASSQDITSGSPYEQYF. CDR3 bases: TGTGCCAGCAGCCAAGATATCACTAGCGGGAGTCCCTACGAGCAGTACTTC.

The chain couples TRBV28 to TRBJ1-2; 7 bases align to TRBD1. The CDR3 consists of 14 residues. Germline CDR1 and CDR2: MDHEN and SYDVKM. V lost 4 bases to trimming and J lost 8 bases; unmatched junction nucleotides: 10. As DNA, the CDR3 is TGTGCCAGCAGTTCCCCGGGACAGCCTAGGGGCTACACCTTC. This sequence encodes CASSSPGQPRGYTF.

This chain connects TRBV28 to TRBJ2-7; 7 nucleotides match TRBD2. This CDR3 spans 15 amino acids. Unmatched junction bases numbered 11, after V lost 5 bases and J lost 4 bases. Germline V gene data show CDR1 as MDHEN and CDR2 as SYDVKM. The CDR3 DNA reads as TGTGCCAGCAGTCCCGGGCTAGCGGATAATTACGAGCAGTACTTC. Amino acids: CASSPGLADNYEQYF.

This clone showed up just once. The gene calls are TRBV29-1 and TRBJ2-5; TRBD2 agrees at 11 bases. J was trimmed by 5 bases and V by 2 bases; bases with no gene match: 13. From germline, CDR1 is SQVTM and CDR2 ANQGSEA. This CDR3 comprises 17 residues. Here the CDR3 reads CSVEFLAGGLLGETQYF. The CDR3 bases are TGCAGCGTTGAATTCCTAGCGGGGGGCCTCCTGGGGGAGACCCAGTACTTC. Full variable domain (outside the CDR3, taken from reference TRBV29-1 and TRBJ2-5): SAVISQKPSRDICQRGTSLTIQCQVDSQVTMMFWYRQQPGQSLTLIATANQGSEATYESGFVIDKFPISRPNLTFSTLTVSNMSPEDSSIYLCSVEFLAGGLLGETQYFGPGTRLLVL.

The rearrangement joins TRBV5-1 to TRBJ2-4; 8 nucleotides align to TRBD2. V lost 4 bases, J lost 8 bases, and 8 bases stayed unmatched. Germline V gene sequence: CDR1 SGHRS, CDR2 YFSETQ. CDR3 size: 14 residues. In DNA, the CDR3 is TGCGCCAGCAGCCCCGGGGGGGGGCCTGACATTCAGTACTTC. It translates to CASSPGGGPDIQYF.

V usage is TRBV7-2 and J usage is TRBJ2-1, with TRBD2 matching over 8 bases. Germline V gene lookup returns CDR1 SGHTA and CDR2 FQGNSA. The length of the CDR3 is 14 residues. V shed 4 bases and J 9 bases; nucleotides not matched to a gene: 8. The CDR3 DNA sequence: TGTGCCAGCAGCTACGGGGCGGGAGGTAGTGAGCAGTTCTTC. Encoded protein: CASSYGAGGSEQFF.

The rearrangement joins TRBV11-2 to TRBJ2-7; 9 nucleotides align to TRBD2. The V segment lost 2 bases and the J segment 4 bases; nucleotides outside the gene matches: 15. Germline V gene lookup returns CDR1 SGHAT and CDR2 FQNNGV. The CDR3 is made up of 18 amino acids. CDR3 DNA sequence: TGTGCCAGCAGCTTAACGTCGGCCGGGTTGACTAGCGGTTACGAGCAGTACTTC. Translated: CASSLTSAGLTSGYEQYF.

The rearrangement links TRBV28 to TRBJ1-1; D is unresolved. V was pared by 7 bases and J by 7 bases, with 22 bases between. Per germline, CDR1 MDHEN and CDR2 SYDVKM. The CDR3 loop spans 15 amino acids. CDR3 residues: CASTEGTRLRGEAFF. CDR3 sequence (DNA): TGTGCCAGCACCGAAGGAACTCGCCTCCGGGGTGAAGCTTTCTTT. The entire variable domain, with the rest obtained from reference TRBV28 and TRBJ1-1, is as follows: DVKVTQSSRYLVKRTGEKVFLECVQDMDHENMFWYRQDPGLGLRLIYFSYDVKMKEKGDIPEGYSVSREKKERFSLILESASTNQTSMYLCASTEGTRLRGEAFFGQGTRLTVV.

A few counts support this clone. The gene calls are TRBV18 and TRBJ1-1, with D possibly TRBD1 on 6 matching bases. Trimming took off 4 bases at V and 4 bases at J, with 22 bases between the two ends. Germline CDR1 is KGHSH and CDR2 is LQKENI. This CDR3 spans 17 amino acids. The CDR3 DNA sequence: TGTGCCAGCTCACTCTTGAACAGGGAAACGTTTCTCACTGAAGCTTTCTTT. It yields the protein CASSLLNRETFLTEAFF.